This T cell receptor (beta chain) was recorded in a study of chemoradiotherapy in HPV16-positive cancers. Study-wide context: Candidate HPV-specific clones and shared TCR motifs came from two HPV16-positive patients. Study findings and constraints: HPV-specific T cells were functionally defined from only two HPV16-positive patients.

The CDR3 covers 18 residues. Assay used: immunoSEQ multiplex PCR; TCRdb lists only in-frame clones, some missing. The table includes a few thousand clones, over 70% detected once. Remarks on this clone: Its antigen is not known.

This material consisted of tumor tissue, taken from a patient who underwent chemoradiotherapy. The rearrangement joins TRBV7-5 to TRBJ2-2. TRBV7-5 is given as a pseudogene. This sequence was found in a human donor with HPV-associated anogenital cancer. The CDR3 spells CVRSLGPGSARNTGELFF. The CDR3 coding sequence is TGTGTCAGAAGCTTAGGCCCAGGGAGCGCGAGAAACACCGGGGAGCTGTTTTTT.